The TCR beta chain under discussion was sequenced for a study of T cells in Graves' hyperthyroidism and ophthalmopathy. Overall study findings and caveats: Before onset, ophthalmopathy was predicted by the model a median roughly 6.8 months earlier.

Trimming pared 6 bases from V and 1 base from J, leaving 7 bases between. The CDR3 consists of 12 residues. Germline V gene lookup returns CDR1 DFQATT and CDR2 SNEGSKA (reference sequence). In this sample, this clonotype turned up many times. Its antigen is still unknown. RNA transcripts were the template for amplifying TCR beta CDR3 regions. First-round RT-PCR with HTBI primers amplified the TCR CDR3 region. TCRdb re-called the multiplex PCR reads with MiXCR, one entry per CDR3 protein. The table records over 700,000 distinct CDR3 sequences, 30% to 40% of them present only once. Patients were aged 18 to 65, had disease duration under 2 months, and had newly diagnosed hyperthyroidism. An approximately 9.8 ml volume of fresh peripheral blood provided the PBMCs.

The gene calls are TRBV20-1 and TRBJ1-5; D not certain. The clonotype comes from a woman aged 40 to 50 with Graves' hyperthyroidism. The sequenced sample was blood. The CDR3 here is CSAAGSNQPQHF. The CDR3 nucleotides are TGCAGTGCGGCGGGAAGCAATCAGCCCCAGCATTTT.